This T cell receptor beta chain was retrieved from a study of blood T cell repertoires in COVID-19. Looking at the study overall: There were acute and convalescent COVID-19 samples, and they came from the United States, Italy and Spain. PBMCs, B-cell-depleted T cells, or T cells provided the cDNA or gDNA that made up the material.

How the authors handled the data: Quantification of nucleated cells was approximated via reference gene primer amplification. TCRdb keeps only in-frame clones here, not all; method: immunoSEQ multiplex PCR. The D gene and trimming were derived from the DNA, and the V and J assignments and clone size from that table. Seen here are about 140,000 clones, roughly 80% observed once, and the top ten hold about 4%. The V gene's germline CDR1 is SGDLS and CDR2 YYNGEE. This CDR3 is built from 16 residues. Deletions cut 3 bases from V and 2 bases from J, with 15 bases between. Sequencing input: peripheral blood. V usage is TRBV9 and J usage is TRBJ1-3, with TRBD1 as a possible D gene (6 bases). This TCR was recovered from a man aged 65 to 79 who had recovered from COVID-19. CDR3 sequence: CASSGPRGGAGNTIYF. Here the CDR3 DNA reads TGTGCCAGCAGCGGCCCCAGGGGAGGGGCTGGAAACACCATATATTTT. Using reference TRBV9 and TRBJ1-3 for the parts outside the CDR3, the full variable domain is DSGVTQTPKHLITATGQRVTLRCSPRSGDLSVYWYQQSLDQGLQFLIQYYNGEERAKGNILERFSAQQFPDLHSELNLSSLELGDSALYFCASSGPRGGAGNTIYFGEGSWLTVV.